This T cell receptor (beta chain) was sequenced during a study of shared clonotypes between healthy human individuals. Findings and limits, study-wide: A generally larger estimated richness was seen in naive subsets than in memory subsets.

V lost 0 bases to trimming and J lost 5 bases; unmatched junction nucleotides: 5. The germline CDR1 and CDR2 sequences are SGHAT and FQNNGV. This CDR3 comprises 17 residues. CD8 cells regarded as naive lacked CD45RO, were positively chosen for CCR7, and omitted terminally differentiated effector memory CD45RA+ cells. Adult Caucasians living in Nashville, Tennessee made up all of the donors. In the case of this clone: Its antigen is not identified.

TCRdb keeps only in-frame clones here, not all; method: immunoSEQ multiplex PCR. The table shows millions of clones, with roughly 94% occurring only once. The sequencing input was naive CD8+ T cells sorted from blood. The chain joins TRBV11-2 to TRBJ2-5, with TRBD2 identical over 14 bases. The receptor comes from a man younger than 30 in good health. This chain's CDR3 is CASSLDPGLAGGETQYF. The CDR3 DNA reads as TGTGCCAGCAGCTTAGACCCCGGACTAGCGGGAGGTGAGACCCAGTACTTC.